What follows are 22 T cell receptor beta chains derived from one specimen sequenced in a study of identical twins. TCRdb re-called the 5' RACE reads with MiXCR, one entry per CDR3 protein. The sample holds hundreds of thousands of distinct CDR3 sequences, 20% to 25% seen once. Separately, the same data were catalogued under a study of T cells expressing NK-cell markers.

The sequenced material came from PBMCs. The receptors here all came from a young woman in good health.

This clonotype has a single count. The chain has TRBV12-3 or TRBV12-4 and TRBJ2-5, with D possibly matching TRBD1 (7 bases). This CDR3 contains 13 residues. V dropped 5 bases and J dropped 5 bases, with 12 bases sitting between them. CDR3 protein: CASSPQGRETQYF. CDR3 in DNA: TGTGCCAGCAGTCCACAGGGGAGGGAGACCCAGTACTTC.

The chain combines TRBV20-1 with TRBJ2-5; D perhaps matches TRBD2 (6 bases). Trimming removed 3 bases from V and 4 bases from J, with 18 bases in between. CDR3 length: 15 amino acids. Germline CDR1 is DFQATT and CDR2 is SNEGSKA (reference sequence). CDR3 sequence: CSASDPLRGGETQYF. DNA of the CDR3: TGCAGTGCTAGTGACCCCCTGCGGGGCGGAGAGACCCAGTACTTC.

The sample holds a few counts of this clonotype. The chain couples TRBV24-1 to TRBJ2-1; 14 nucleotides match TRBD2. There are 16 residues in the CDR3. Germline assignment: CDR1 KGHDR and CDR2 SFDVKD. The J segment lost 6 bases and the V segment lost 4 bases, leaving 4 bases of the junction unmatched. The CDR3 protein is CATSDIGTSGSNEQFF. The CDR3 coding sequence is TGTGCCACCAGTGACATAGGGACTAGCGGGAGCAATGAGCAGTTCTTC.

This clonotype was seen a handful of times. CDR3 in amino acids: CSASEGTVTYEQYF. The CDR3 DNA reads as TGCAGTGCTAGCGAGGGGACGGTCACCTACGAGCAGTACTTC. V and J are TRBV20-1 and TRBJ2-7; D tentatively reads TRBD1 or TRBD2 (5 bases each). The V end was cut by 3 bases, the J end by 2 bases, with 14 bases between. This CDR3 has 14 residues. CDR1 DFQATT and CDR2 SNEGSKA come from the germline V gene (reference sequence).

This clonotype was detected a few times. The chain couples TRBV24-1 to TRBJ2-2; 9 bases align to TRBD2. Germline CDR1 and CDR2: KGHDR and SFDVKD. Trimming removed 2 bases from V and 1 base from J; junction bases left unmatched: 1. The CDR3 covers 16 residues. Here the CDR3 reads CATSDSTSGNTGELFF. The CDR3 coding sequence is TGTGCCACCAGTGATTCGACTAGCGGGAACACCGGGGAGCTGTTTTTT.

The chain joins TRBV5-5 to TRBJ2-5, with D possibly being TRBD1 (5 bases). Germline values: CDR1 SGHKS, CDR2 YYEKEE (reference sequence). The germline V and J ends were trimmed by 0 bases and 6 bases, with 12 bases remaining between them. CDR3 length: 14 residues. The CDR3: CASSLDWGTKTQYF. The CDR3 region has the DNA TGTGCCAGCAGCTTGGATTGGGGCACTAAGACCCAGTACTTC.

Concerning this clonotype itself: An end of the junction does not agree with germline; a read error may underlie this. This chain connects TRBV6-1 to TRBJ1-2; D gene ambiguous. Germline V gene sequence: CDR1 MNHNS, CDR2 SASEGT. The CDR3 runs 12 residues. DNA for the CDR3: TGTGCCAGCAGTGAACTAAGGATCAACCTTCCATTC. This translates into CASSELRINLPF.

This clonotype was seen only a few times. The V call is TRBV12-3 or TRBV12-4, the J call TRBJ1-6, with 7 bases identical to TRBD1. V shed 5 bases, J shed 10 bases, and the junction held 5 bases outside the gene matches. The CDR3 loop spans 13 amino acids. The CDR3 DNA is TGTGCCAGCAGTCGACAGGGTTCGTCACCCCTCCACTTT. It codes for CASSRQGSSPLHF.

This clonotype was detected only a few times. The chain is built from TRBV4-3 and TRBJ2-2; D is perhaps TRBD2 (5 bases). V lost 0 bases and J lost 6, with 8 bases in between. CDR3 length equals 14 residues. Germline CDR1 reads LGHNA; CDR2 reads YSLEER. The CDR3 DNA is TGCGCCAGCAGCCAAGACAGCGGCTCCGGGGAGCTGTTTTTT. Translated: CASSQDSGSGELFF.

This CDR3 is CASSTKGRNTEAFF. The CDR3 DNA follows: TGTGCCAGCAGCACGAAAGGGCGGAACACTGAAGCTTTCTTT. The gene calls are TRBV12-3 or TRBV12-4 and TRBJ1-1; D gene ambiguous. The CDR3 spans 14 residues. The V gene lost 6 bases and the J gene lost 1 base, with 12 bases spanning the gap.

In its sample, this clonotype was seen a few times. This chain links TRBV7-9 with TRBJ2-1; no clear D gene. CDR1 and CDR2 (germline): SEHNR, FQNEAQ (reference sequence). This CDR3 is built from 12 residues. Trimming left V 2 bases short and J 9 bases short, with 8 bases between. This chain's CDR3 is CASSLISVEQFF. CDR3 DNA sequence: TGTGCCAGCAGCTTAATAAGCGTTGAGCAGTTCTTC.

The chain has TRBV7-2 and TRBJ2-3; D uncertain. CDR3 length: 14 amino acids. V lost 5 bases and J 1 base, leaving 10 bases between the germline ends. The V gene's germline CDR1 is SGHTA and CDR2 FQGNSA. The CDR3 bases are TGTGCCAGCAGCCACGACATACGCACAGATACGCAGTATTTT. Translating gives CASSHDIRTDTQYF.

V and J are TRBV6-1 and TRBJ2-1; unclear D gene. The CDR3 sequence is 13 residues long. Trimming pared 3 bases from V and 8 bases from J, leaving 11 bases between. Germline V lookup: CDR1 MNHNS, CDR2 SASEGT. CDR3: CASSDRGRDEQFF. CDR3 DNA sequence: TGTGCCAGCAGTGACAGAGGACGGGATGAGCAGTTCTTC.

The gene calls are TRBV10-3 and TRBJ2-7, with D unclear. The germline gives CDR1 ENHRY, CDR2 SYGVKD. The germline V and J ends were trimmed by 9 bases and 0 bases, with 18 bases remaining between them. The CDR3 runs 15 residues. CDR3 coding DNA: TGTGCCATTTGCGAGGCACCCCGGAGCTCCTACGAGCAGTACTTC. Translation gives CAICEAPRSSYEQYF.

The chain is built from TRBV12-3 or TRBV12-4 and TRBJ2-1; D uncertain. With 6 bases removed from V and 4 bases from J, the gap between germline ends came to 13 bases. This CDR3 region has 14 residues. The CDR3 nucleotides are TGTGCCAGCAGATCGACGGACCCGTACAATGAGCAGTTCTTC. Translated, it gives CASRSTDPYNEQFF.

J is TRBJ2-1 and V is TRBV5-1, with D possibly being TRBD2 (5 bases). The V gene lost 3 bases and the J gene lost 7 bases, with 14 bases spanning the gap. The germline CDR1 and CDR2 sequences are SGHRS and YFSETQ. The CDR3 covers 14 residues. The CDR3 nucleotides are TGCGCCAGCAGCTCGGACTCCGTACGGAATGAGCAGTTCTTC. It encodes CASSSDSVRNEQFF.

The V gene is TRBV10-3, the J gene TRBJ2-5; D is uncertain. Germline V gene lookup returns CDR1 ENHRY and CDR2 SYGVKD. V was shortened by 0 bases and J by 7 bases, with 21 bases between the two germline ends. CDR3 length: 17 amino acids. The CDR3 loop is CAISESRRQEREGTQYF. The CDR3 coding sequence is TGTGCCATCAGTGAGTCGAGAAGACAAGAGCGTGAAGGGACCCAGTACTTC.

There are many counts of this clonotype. As DNA, the CDR3 is TGTGCCAGCAGATCAGAGGGAGAGACCCAGTACTTC. This gives the protein CASRSEGETQYF. The V call is TRBV12-3 or TRBV12-4, the J call TRBJ2-5; possible D gene TRBD2, 5 bases. V was cut by 6 bases and J by 4 bases, with 9 bases left in between. The CDR3 spans 12 residues.

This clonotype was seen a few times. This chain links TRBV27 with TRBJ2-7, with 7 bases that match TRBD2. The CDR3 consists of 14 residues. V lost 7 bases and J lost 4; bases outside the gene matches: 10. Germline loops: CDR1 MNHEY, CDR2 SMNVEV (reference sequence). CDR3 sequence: CASKTGWGGYEQYF. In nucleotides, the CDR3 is TGTGCCAGCAAAACGGGGTGGGGGGGTTACGAGCAGTACTTC.

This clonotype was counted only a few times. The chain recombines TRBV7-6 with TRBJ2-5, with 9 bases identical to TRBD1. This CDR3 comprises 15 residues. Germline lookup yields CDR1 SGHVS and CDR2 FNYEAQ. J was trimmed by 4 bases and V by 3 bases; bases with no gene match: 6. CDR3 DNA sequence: TGTGCCAGCAGCTTTAACAGGGGGCGAGTAGAGACCCAGTACTTC. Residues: CASSFNRGRVETQYF.

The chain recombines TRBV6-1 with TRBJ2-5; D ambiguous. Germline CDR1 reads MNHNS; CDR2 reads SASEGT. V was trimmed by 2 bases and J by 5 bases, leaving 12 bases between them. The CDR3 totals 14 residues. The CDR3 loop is CASSEFVVGETQYF. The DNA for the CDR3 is TGTGCCAGCAGTGAATTCGTAGTGGGGGAGACCCAGTACTTC.

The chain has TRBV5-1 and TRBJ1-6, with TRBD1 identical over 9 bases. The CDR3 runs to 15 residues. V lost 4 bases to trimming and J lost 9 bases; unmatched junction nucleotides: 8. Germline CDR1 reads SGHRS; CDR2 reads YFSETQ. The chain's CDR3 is CASSRQGDRGSPLHF. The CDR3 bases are TGCGCCAGCAGCCGACAGGGGGACCGGGGTTCACCCCTCCACTTT.